A selection of T cell receptor beta chains follows, all from one sample in a study of Graves' ophthalmopathy and Graves' hyperthyroidism. TCRdb reprocessed the multiplex PCR reads via MiXCR and lists one record per CDR3 protein. The table records a few hundred thousand distinct CDR3 sequences, around 17% of them present only once. The sample consisted of peripheral blood. These receptors originate from a woman aged 18-29 years with Graves' ophthalmopathy. The CDR3 runs from the conserved cysteine through the conserved F or W. The order of the fields is D gene, clone size, J gene, V gene, CDR3 protein, CDR3 DNA. A D gene is named only where the DNA matches it firmly. Not every row has a clone size; where given, it reads once, few, many or a size class.

D gene: TRBD2
clone size: many
J gene: TRBJ2-2
V gene: TRBV7-8
CDR3 protein: CASSPRRGNGNTGELFF
CDR3 DNA: TGTGCCAGCAGCCCAAGGCGGGGGAACGGGAACACCGGGGAGCTGTTTTTT

D gene: .
clone size: many
J gene: TRBJ2-5
V gene: TRBV12-3/TRBV12-4
CDR3 protein: CASSFREIGTQYF
CDR3 DNA: TGTGCCAGCAGTTTCAGGGAAATAGGGACCCAGTACTTC

D gene: .
clone size: many
J gene: TRBJ2-7
V gene: TRBV7-2
CDR3 protein: CASSSVATYEQYF
CDR3 DNA: TGTGCCAGCAGCTCTGTCGCGACCTACGAGCAGTACTTC

D gene: .
clone size: .
J gene: TRBJ1-5
V gene: TRBV12-3/TRBV12-4
CDR3 protein: CASSLSGALNQPQHF
CDR3 DNA: TGTGCCAGCAGCCTGTCGGGGGCCCTCAATCAGCCCCAGCATTTT

D gene: TRBD1
clone size: many
J gene: TRBJ1-5
V gene: TRBV6-2/TRBV6-3
CDR3 protein: CASSYSTGVNQPQHF
CDR3 DNA: TGTGCCAGCAGTTACTCAACAGGGGTCAATCAGCCCCAGCATTTT

D gene: .
clone size: many
J gene: TRBJ2-6
V gene: TRBV11-1
CDR3 protein: CASSGFQSGANVLTF
CDR3 DNA: TGTGCCAGCAGCGGTTTCCAGTCTGGGGCCAACGTCCTGACTTTC

D gene: TRBD1
clone size: .
J gene: TRBJ2-7
V gene: TRBV7-6
CDR3 protein: CASSSDRGPSYEQYF
CDR3 DNA: TGTGCCAGCAGCTCGGACAGGGGGCCCTCCTACGAGCAGTACTTC

D gene: .
clone size: .
J gene: TRBJ1-1
V gene: TRBV12-3/TRBV12-4
CDR3 protein: CASRKGSTGGTEAFF
CDR3 DNA: TGTGCCAGCAGAAAAGGAAGTACGGGAGGAACTGAAGCTTTCTTT

D gene: .
clone size: many
J gene: TRBJ1-6
V gene: TRBV20-1
CDR3 protein: CSAREDGDNSPLHF
CDR3 DNA: TGCAGTGCTAGGGAAGACGGGGATAATTCACCCCTCCACTTT

D gene: .
clone size: .
J gene: TRBJ2-6
V gene: TRBV18
CDR3 protein: CASSPQLGSGANVLTF
CDR3 DNA: TGTGCCAGCTCACCTCAGCTGGGCTCTGGGGCCAACGTCCTGACTTTC

D gene: .
clone size: .
J gene: TRBJ2-7
V gene: TRBV28
CDR3 protein: CASRTTGSLSYEQYF
CDR3 DNA: TGTGCCAGCAGAACAACAGGGTCCCTCTCCTACGAGCAGTACTTC

D gene: TRBD2
clone size: .
J gene: TRBJ2-2
V gene: TRBV10-3
CDR3 protein: CATRGGYSNTGELFF
CDR3 DNA: TGTGCCACCCGGGGGGGCTACTCGAACACCGGGGAGCTGTTTTTT

D gene: .
clone size: many
J gene: TRBJ2-5
V gene: TRBV15
CDR3 protein: CATSRDGENQETQYF
CDR3 DNA: TGTGCCACCAGCAGAGATGGGGAAAACCAAGAGACCCAGTACTTC

D gene: .
clone size: many
J gene: TRBJ2-7
V gene: TRBV7-2
CDR3 protein: CASSSRSGAPREQYF
CDR3 DNA: TGTGCCAGCAGCTCGAGGAGCGGAGCCCCTCGCGAGCAGTACTTC

D gene: TRBD1
clone size: once
J gene: TRBJ1-6
V gene: TRBV20-1
CDR3 protein: CSARPNRGEGANSPLHF
CDR3 DNA: TGCAGTGCTAGACCAAACAGGGGTGAAGGGGCCAATTCACCCCTCCACTTT

D gene: .
clone size: many
J gene: TRBJ2-5
V gene: TRBV6-1
CDR3 protein: CASGDNQETQYF
CDR3 DNA: TGTGCCAGCGGGGACAACCAAGAGACCCAGTACTTC

D gene: .
clone size: many
J gene: TRBJ2-5
V gene: TRBV29-1
CDR3 protein: CSVVPLEAQYF
CDR3 DNA: TGCAGCGTCGTCCCCTTAGAGGCCCAGTACTTC

D gene: .
clone size: many
J gene: TRBJ2-7
V gene: TRBV27
CDR3 protein: CASSFGVLGEQYF
CDR3 DNA: TGTGCCAGCAGTTTCGGGGTCCTGGGGGAGCAGTACTTC

D gene: .
clone size: many
J gene: TRBJ2-2
V gene: TRBV6-4
CDR3 protein: CASSAPIGVWGELFF
CDR3 DNA: TGTGCCAGCAGTGCTCCAATCGGGGTCTGGGGGGAGCTGTTTTTT

D gene: .
clone size: many
J gene: TRBJ1-1
V gene: TRBV6-5
CDR3 protein: CASSYTLWDHREAFF
CDR3 DNA: TGTGCCAGCAGTTACACCCTTTGGGACCACCGCGAAGCTTTCTTT

D gene: .
clone size: many
J gene: TRBJ1-5
V gene: TRBV6-2/TRBV6-3
CDR3 protein: CASSYGENQPQHF
CDR3 DNA: TGTGCCAGCAGTTACGGGGAGAATCAGCCCCAGCATTTT

D gene: .
clone size: many
J gene: TRBJ1-1
V gene: TRBV4-3
CDR3 protein: CASSQLRGNEAFF
CDR3 DNA: TGCGCCAGCAGCCAACTCAGGGGTAATGAAGCTTTCTTT

D gene: .
clone size: many
J gene: TRBJ2-4
V gene: TRBV28
CDR3 protein: CATLAKNIQYF
CDR3 DNA: TGTGCCACGCTAGCCAAAAACATTCAGTACTTC

D gene: .
clone size: many
J gene: TRBJ1-1
V gene: TRBV4-1
CDR3 protein: CASRNRGNTEAFF
CDR3 DNA: TGCGCCAGCAGGAACCGGGGGAACACTGAAGCTTTCTTT

D gene: .
clone size: many
J gene: TRBJ2-2
V gene: TRBV12-3/TRBV12-4
CDR3 protein: CASSFRQGTRNGELFF
CDR3 DNA: TGTGCCAGCAGTTTCCGGCAGGGAACGCGGAACGGGGAGCTGTTTTTT

D gene: TRBD2
clone size: few
J gene: TRBJ2-2
V gene: TRBV4-3
CDR3 protein: CASSHLAGGLSGELFF
CDR3 DNA: TGCGCCAGCAGCCACCTAGCGGGGGGGCTCTCCGGGGAGCTGTTTTTT

D gene: TRBD2
clone size: .
J gene: TRBJ2-5
V gene: TRBV15
CDR3 protein: CATSKELAGRKTQYF
CDR3 DNA: TGTGCCACCAGCAAAGAACTAGCGGGACGAAAGACCCAGTACTTC

D gene: .
clone size: many
J gene: TRBJ1-5
V gene: TRBV30
CDR3 protein: CAWSVHGTGRQPQHF
CDR3 DNA: TGTGCCTGGAGTGTACATGGAACAGGGCGGCAGCCCCAGCATTTT

D gene: TRBD1
clone size: many
J gene: TRBJ1-1
V gene: TRBV28
CDR3 protein: CASGSDRDPFF
CDR3 DNA: TGTGCCAGCGGGTCAGACAGGGACCCTTTCTTT

D gene: .
clone size: many
J gene: TRBJ1-5
V gene: TRBV6-2/TRBV6-3
CDR3 protein: CASSYETANQPQHF
CDR3 DNA: TGTGCCAGCAGTTATGAGACTGCCAATCAGCCCCAGCATTTT

D gene: .
clone size: many
J gene: TRBJ2-7
V gene: TRBV5-1
CDR3 protein: CASSLGRIGEQYF
CDR3 DNA: TGCGCCAGCAGCTTGGGCCGGATCGGAGAGCAGTACTTC

D gene: .
clone size: many
J gene: TRBJ2-5
V gene: TRBV6-5
CDR3 protein: CASSYTRSLYQETQYF
CDR3 DNA: TGTGCCAGCAGTTACACCAGATCATTGTACCAAGAGACCCAGTACTTC

D gene: .
clone size: many
J gene: TRBJ2-6
V gene: TRBV30
CDR3 protein: CAWSLGAGANVLTF
CDR3 DNA: TGTGCCTGGAGTTTGGGGGCTGGGGCCAACGTCCTGACTTTC

D gene: TRBD2
clone size: many
J gene: TRBJ2-3
V gene: TRBV24-1
CDR3 protein: CATSGLASTDTQYF
CDR3 DNA: TGTGCCACCAGTGGACTAGCTAGCACAGATACGCAGTATTTT

D gene: .
clone size: many
J gene: TRBJ1-6
V gene: TRBV7-2
CDR3 protein: CASSFLIYNSPLHF
CDR3 DNA: TGTGCCAGCAGCTTCTTGATCTATAATTCACCCCTCCACTTT

D gene: TRBD2
clone size: many
J gene: TRBJ2-2
V gene: TRBV6-2/TRBV6-3
CDR3 protein: CASMSGGAPTGELFF
CDR3 DNA: TGTGCCAGCATGAGCGGGGGGGCTCCCACCGGGGAGCTGTTTTTT

D gene: .
clone size: many
J gene: TRBJ2-7
V gene: TRBV6-4
CDR3 protein: CASSAGGTHYEQYF
CDR3 DNA: TGTGCCAGCAGTGCGGGCGGGACCCACTACGAGCAGTACTTC

D gene: TRBD1
clone size: many
J gene: TRBJ2-7
V gene: TRBV28
CDR3 protein: CASSPHRGRVYEQYF
CDR3 DNA: TGTGCCAGCAGTCCCCACAGGGGAAGGGTCTACGAGCAGTACTTC

D gene: .
clone size: many
J gene: TRBJ1-5
V gene: TRBV12-3/TRBV12-4
CDR3 protein: CASSTLTEPSQPQHF
CDR3 DNA: TGTGCCAGCAGTACACTAACGGAGCCATCTCAGCCCCAGCATTTT

D gene: .
clone size: many
J gene: TRBJ1-1
V gene: TRBV29-1
CDR3 protein: CSVLITRYGAFF
CDR3 DNA: TGCAGCGTCCTGATTACACGGTATGGAGCTTTCTTT